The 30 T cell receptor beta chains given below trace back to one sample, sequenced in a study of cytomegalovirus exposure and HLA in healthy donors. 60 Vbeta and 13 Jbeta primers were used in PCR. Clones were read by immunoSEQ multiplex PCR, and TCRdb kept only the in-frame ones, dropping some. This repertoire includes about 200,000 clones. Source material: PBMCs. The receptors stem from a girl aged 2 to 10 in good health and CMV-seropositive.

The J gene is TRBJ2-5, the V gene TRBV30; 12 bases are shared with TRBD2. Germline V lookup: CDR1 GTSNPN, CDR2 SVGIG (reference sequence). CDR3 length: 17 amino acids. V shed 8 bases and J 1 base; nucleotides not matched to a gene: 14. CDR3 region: CALGGASGRVGQETQYF. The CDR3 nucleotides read TGTGCCCTGGGTGGGGCTAGCGGGAGGGTGGGCCAAGAGACCCAGTACTTC.

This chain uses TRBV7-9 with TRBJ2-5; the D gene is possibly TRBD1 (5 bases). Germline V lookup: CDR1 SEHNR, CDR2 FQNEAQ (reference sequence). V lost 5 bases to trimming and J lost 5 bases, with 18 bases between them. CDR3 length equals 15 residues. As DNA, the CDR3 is TGTGCCAGCAGCCCGCGCGCACAGGTTGGGGAGACCCAGTACTTC. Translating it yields CASSPRAQVGETQYF.

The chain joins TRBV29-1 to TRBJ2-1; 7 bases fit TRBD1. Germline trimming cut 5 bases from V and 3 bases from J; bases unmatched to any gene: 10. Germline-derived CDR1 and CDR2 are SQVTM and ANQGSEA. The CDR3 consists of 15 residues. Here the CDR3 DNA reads TGCAGCGTTCCTAAGACAGGGATAAACTACAATGAGCAGTTCTTC. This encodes CSVPKTGINYNEQFF.

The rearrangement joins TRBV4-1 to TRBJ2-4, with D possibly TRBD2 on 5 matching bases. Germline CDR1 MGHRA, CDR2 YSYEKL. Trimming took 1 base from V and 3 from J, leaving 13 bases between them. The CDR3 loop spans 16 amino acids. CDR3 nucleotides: TGCGCCAGCAGCCAAGTTGGAGCGGCGATCAAAAACATTCAGTACTTC. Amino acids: CASSQVGAAIKNIQYF.

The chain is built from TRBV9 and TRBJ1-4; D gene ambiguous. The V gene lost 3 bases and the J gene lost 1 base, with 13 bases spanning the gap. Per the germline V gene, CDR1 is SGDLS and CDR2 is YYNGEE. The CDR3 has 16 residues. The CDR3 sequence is CASSAHGGLTNEKLFF. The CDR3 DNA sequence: TGTGCCAGCAGCGCCCATGGCGGGTTAACTAATGAAAAACTGTTTTTT.

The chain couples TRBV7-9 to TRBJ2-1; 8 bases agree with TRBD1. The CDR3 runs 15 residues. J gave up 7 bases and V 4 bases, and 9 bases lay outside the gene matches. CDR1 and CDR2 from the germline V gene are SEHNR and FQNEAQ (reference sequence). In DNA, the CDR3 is TGTGCCAGCAGCTCAGGGGGCATGTCGAGGAATGAGCAGTTCTTC. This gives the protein CASSSGGMSRNEQFF.

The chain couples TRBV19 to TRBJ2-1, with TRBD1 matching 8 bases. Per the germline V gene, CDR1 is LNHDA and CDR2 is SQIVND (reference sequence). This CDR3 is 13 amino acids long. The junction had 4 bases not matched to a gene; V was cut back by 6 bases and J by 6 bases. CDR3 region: CASSRTGFNEQFF. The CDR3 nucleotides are TGTGCCAGTAGCCGGACAGGGTTCAATGAGCAGTTCTTC.

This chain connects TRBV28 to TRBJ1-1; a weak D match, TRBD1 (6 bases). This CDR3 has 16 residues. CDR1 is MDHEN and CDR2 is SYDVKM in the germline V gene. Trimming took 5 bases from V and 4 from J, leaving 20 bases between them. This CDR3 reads CASSVRQVGLGTEAFF. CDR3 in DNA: TGTGCCAGCAGTGTCCGACAGGTTGGTTTAGGCACTGAAGCTTTCTTT.

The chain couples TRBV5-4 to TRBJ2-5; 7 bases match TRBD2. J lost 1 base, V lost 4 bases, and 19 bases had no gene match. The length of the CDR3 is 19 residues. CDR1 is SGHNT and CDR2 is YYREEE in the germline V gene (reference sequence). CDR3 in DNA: TGTGCCAGCAGCCTTAGGCGGGGAGCGGGACGAAGTTTCCAAGAGACCCAGTACTTC. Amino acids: CASSLRRGAGRSFQETQYF.

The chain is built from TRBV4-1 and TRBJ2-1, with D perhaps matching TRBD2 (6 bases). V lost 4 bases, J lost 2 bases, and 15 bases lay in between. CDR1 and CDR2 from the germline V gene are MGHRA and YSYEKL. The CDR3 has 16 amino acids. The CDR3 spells CASSPPPAGPYNEQFF. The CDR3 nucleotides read TGCGCCAGCAGCCCCCCTCCAGCGGGCCCCTACAATGAGCAGTTCTTC.

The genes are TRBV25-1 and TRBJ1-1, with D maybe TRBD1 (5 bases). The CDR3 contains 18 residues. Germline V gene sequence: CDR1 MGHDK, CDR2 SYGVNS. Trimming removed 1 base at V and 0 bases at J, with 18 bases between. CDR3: CASSESKLLGRVNTEAFF. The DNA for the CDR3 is TGTGCCAGCAGTGAATCCAAGCTACTGGGCAGGGTGAACACTGAAGCTTTCTTT.

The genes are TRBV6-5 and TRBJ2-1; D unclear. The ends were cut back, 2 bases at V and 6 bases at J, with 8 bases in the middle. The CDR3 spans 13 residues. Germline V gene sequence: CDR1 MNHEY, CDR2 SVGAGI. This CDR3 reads CASSYGPSNEQFF. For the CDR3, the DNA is TGTGCCAGCAGTTACGGGCCGAGCAATGAGCAGTTCTTC.

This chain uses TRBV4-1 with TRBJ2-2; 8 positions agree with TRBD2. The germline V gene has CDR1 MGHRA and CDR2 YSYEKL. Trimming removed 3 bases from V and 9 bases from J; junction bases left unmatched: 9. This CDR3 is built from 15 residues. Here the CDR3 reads CASSQREEISRELFF. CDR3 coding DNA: TGCGCCAGCAGCCAGCGGGAGGAGATATCTCGGGAGCTGTTTTTT.

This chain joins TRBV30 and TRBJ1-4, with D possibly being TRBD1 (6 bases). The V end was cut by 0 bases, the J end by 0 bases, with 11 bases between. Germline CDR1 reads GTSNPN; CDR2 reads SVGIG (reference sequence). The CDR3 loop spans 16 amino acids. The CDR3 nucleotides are TGTGCCTGGAGTGTAGACAGGATTTCAACTAATGAAAAACTGTTTTTT. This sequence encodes CAWSVDRISTNEKLFF. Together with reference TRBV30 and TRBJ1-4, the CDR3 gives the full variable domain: SQTIHQWPATLVQPVGSPLSLECTVEGTSNPNLYWYRQAAGRGLQLLFYSVGIGQISSEVPQNLSASRPQDRQFILSSKKLLLSDSGFYLCAWSVDRISTNEKLFFGSGTQLSVL.

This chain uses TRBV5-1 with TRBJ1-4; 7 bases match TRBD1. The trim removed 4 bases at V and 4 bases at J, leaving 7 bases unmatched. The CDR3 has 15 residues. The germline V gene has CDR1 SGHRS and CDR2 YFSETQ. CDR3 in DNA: TGCGCCAGCAGCACCCAAACAGGGGATAATGAAAAACTGTTTTTT. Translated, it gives CASSTQTGDNEKLFF.

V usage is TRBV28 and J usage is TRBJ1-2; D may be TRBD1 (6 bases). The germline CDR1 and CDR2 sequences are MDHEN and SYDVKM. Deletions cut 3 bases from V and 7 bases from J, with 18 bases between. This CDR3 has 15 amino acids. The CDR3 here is CASSFPTGSAGGYTF. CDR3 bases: TGTGCCAGCAGTTTCCCGACAGGTTCTGCTGGTGGCTACACCTTC.

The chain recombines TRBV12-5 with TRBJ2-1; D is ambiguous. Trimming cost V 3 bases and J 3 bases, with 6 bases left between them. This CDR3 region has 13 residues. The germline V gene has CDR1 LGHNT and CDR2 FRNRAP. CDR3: CASGFDFYNEQFF. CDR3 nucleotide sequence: TGTGCTAGTGGTTTTGACTTCTACAATGAGCAGTTCTTC. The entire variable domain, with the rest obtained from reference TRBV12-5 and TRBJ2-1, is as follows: DARVTQTPRHKVTEMGQEVTMRCQPILGHNTVFWYRQTMMQGLELLAYFRNRAPLDDSGMPKDRFSAEMPDATLATLKIQPSEPRDSAVYFCASGFDFYNEQFFGPGTRLTVL.

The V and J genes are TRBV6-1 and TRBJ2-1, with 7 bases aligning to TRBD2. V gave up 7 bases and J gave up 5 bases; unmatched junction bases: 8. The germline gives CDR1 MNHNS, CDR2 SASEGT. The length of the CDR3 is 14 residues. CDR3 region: CASIGRVGDNEQFF. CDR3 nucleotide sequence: TGTGCCAGCATAGGGAGGGTGGGGGACAATGAGCAGTTCTTC.

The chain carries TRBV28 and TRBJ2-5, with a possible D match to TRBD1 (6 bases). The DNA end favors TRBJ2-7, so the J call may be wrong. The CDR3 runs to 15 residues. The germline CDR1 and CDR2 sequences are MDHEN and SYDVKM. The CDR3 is CASSLPQGFAYEQYF. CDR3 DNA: TGTGCCAGCAGTTTACCCCAGGGGTTCGCCTACGAGCAGTACTTC.

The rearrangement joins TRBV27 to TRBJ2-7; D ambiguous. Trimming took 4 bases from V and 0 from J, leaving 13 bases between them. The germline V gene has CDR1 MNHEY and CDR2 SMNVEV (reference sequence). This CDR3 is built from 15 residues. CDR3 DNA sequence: TGTGCCAGCAGTTCCTCTACCCTGCGCTCCTACGAGCAGTACTTC. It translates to CASSSSTLRSYEQYF.

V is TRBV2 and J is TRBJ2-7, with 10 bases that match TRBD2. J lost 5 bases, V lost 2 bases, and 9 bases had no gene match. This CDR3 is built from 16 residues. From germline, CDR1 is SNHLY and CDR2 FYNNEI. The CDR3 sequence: CASSERGSGRADEQYF. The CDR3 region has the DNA TGTGCCAGCAGTGAAAGGGGAAGCGGGAGGGCTGACGAGCAGTACTTC.

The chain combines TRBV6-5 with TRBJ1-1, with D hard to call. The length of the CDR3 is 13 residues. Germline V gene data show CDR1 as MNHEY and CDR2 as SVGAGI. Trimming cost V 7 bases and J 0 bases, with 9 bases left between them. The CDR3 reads CASTREVNTEAFF. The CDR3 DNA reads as TGTGCCAGCACCCGCGAGGTGAACACTGAAGCTTTCTTT.

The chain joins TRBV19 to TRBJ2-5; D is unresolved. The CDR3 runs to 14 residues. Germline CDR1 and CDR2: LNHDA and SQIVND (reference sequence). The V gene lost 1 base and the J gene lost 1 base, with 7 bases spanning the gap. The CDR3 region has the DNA TGTGCCAGTAGTATAGGCAGGATCCAAGAGACCCAGTACTTC. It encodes CASSIGRIQETQYF.

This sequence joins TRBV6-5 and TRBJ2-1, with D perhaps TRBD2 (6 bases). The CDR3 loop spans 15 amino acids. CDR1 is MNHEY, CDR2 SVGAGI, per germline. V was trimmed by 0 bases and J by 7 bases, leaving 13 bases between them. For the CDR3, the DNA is TGTGCCAGCAGTTACTCTGGGACTCCGGTAAATGAGCAGTTCTTC. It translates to CASSYSGTPVNEQFF.

The CDR3 nucleotides are TGTGCCAGCAGTAGGACAGGGAGAAGTGGCTACACCTTC. It yields the protein CASSRTGRSGYTF. The V call is TRBV28, the J call TRBJ1-2, with 8 bases lining up with TRBD1. Trimming took 5 bases from V and 7 from J; bases not matched to a gene: 6. This CDR3 has 13 amino acids. Germline V gene lookup returns CDR1 MDHEN and CDR2 SYDVKM.

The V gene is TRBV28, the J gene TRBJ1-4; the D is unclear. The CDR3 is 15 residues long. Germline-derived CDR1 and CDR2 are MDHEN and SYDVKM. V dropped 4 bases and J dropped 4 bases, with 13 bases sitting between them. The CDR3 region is CASSSGVEVNEKLFF. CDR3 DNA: TGTGCCAGCAGTTCCGGGGTAGAGGTTAATGAAAAACTGTTTTTT. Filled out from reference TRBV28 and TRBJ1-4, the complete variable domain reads DVKVTQSSRYLVKRTGEKVFLECVQDMDHENMFWYRQDPGLGLRLIYFSYDVKMKEKGDIPEGYSVSREKKERFSLILESASTNQTSMYLCASSSGVEVNEKLFFGSGTQLSVL.

CDR3 region: CATVPRGGALFYEQYF. The CDR3 nucleotides are TGTGCCACCGTACCCAGAGGGGGGGCACTTTTCTACGAGCAGTACTTC. The V call is TRBV7-8, the J call TRBJ2-7, with D tentatively TRBD2 (7 bases). V dropped 10 bases and J dropped 3 bases, with 25 bases sitting between them. Germline V CDR1 and CDR2: SGHVS, FQNEAQ. CDR3 length: 16 amino acids.

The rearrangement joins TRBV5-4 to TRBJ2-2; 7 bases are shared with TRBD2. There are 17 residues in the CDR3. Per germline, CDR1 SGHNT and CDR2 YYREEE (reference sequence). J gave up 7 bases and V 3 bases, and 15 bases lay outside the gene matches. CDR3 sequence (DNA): TGTGCCAGCAGCTCCGGGACTAACCCGGGAACGGGCGGGGAGCTGTTTTTT. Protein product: CASSSGTNPGTGGELFF.

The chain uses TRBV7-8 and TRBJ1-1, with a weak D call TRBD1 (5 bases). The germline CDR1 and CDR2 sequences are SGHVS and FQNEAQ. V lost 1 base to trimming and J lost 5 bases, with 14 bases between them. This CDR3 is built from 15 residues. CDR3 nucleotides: TGTGCCAGCAGCTTAGTTCAGGGAGGGTGGACTGAAGCTTTCTTT. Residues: CASSLVQGGWTEAFF.

CDR3 residues: CASSPWGGNTEAFF. CDR3 DNA sequence: TGTGCCAGCAGCCCGTGGGGGGGAAACACTGAAGCTTTCTTT. The chain recombines TRBV28 with TRBJ1-1; possible D gene TRBD1, 5 bases. The CDR3 length is 14 residues. Germline CDR1 MDHEN, CDR2 SYDVKM. With 6 bases removed from V and 2 bases from J, the gap between germline ends came to 13 bases.